The 17 T cell receptor beta chains listed next were all sequenced from one sample in a study of blood T cells in healthy people across ages (dated by TCRdb to about 2015). The library was built by means of 5' RACE. The sample was run on an Illumina HiSeq 2500. A second PCR of about 6 to 11 cycles was run with a J-beta primer mix and a sample-barcoded 5' primer. In TCRdb, the public reads were trimmed at Q25 with fastp and aligned with MiXCR, with productive beta chains retained. Each entry merges the rows of one CDR3 protein and shows their most common DNA and genes. This sample gives approximately 690,000 distinct CDR3 sequences in total; over 40% of them show up just once. The ten biggest clones cover 25% to 30% of the sample. The sample was blood. These receptors all stem from a man aged 80 or over in good health.

This clonotype showed up just once. This chain uses TRBV4-1 with TRBJ2-3; D is unclear. Trimming took off 4 bases at V and 8 bases at J, with 16 bases between the two ends. This CDR3 has 14 amino acids. CDR1 is MGHRA, CDR2 YSYEKL, per germline. For the CDR3, the DNA is TGCGCCAGCAGCCCCCCCCGTTCCATAGGTACGCAGTATTTT. This codes for CASSPPRSIGTQYF.

The chain combines TRBV9 with TRBJ2-1, with 7 bases that match TRBD1. Trimming at V came to 4 bases and at J to 9 bases, leaving 7 bases not matched to a gene. Germline assignment: CDR1 SGDLS and CDR2 YYNGEE. The CDR3 has 13 amino acids. The CDR3 coding sequence is TGTGCCAGCAGCTTAAGGGGGCCGGGTGAGCAGTTCTTC. Residues: CASSLRGPGEQFF.

The V gene is TRBV11-2, the J gene TRBJ2-5; the match to TRBD1 covers 10 bases. TRBJ2-7 matches the DNA end more closely, so the J call is doubtful. Germline CDR1 and CDR2: SGHAT and FQNNGV. This CDR3 has 16 residues. The CDR3 loop reads CASSLSVGQGNYEQYF. As DNA, the CDR3 is TGTGCCAGCAGCTTATCAGTGGGACAGGGGAACTACGAGCAGTACTTC.

This clonotype was seen a few times. The V and J genes are TRBV29-1 and TRBJ2-7; D not resolved. V was cut by 5 bases and J by 4 bases, with 18 bases left in between. The germline gives CDR1 SQVTM, CDR2 ANQGSEA. The CDR3 sequence is 14 residues long. CDR3 DNA: TGCAGCGTTCGTGTCCCCCAGAGGATTTACGAGCAGTACTTC. As protein: CSVRVPQRIYEQYF.

V usage is TRBV6-1 and J usage is TRBJ1-5; maybe TRBD1 (5 bases). Per germline, CDR1 MNHNS and CDR2 SASEGT. The CDR3 consists of 14 residues. The ends were cut back, 6 bases at V and 5 bases at J, with 14 bases in the middle. In DNA form, the CDR3 reads TGTGCCAGCAGCGAGCAGGGAGACCATCAGCCCCAGCATTTT. Residues: CASSEQGDHQPQHF.

This chain connects TRBV5-1 to TRBJ1-5, with 10 bases fitting TRBD1. V shed 5 bases, J shed 4 bases, and the junction held 9 bases outside the gene matches. Germline CDR1 is SGHRS and CDR2 is YFSETQ. This CDR3 has 16 residues. CDR3 loop: CASRSGTGEINQPQHF. In DNA, the CDR3 is TGCGCCAGCAGGTCCGGGACAGGGGAAATAAATCAGCCCCAGCATTTT.

The genes are TRBV20-1 and TRBJ2-2; D is unclear. CDR3 length: 11 amino acids. Trimming stripped 8 bases from V and 1 base from J, with 5 bases between. The V gene's germline CDR1 is DFQATT and CDR2 SNEGSKA (reference sequence). This CDR3 is CSPWNTGELFF. The CDR3 nucleotides are TGCAGTCCCTGGAACACCGGGGAGCTGTTTTTT.

The chain joins TRBV7-2 to TRBJ2-3, with TRBD2 identical over 9 bases. The CDR3 totals 14 residues. Germline CDR1 reads SGHTA; CDR2 reads FQGNSA. V lost 3 bases, J lost 8 bases, and 6 bases stayed unmatched. Here the CDR3 DNA reads TGTGCCAGCAGCTTTGATAGCGGGGGAGGTACGCAGTATTTT. Translated, it gives CASSFDSGGGTQYF.

The chain has TRBV6-1 and TRBJ2-1; TRBD2 matches at 9 bases. J was trimmed by 0 bases and V by 6 bases; bases with no gene match: 3. In germline, CDR1 is MNHNS, CDR2 SASEGT. CDR3 length: 15 amino acids. The CDR3 sequence: CASSPSGVSYNEQFF. The CDR3 region has the DNA TGTGCCAGCAGCCCTAGCGGGGTCTCCTACAATGAGCAGTTCTTC.

This clonotype turned up a few times. This chain uses TRBV25-1 with TRBJ2-1; possible D gene TRBD2, 5 bases. CDR3 size: 17 residues. Germline CDR1 and CDR2: MGHDK and SYGVNS. The V end was cut by 2 bases, the J end by 0 bases, with 14 bases between. CDR3 nucleotide sequence: TGTGCCAGCAGTGAACATCAACTAGGATTCTCCTACAATGAGCAGTTCTTC. Translated, it gives CASSEHQLGFSYNEQFF.

This clonotype came up a few times. The V call is TRBV7-2, the J call TRBJ2-7; TRBD2 agrees at 12 bases. Trimming took 10 bases from V and 5 from J; bases not matched to a gene: 15. The CDR3 loop spans 16 amino acids. Per the germline V gene, CDR1 is SGHTA and CDR2 is FQGNSA. CDR3: CATTASGGARVHEQYF. The DNA for the CDR3 is TGTGCCACAACGGCTAGCGGGGGGGCAAGGGTCCACGAGCAGTACTTC.

The chain joins TRBV2 to TRBJ2-1; D call uncertain. CDR1 SNHLY and CDR2 FYNNEI come from the germline V gene. Trimming removed 6 bases from V and 6 bases from J, with 15 bases in between. This CDR3 is built from 14 residues. The DNA for the CDR3 is TGTGCCAGCAGAGACCGCGGAAGCAGCAATGAGCAGTTCTTC. Translation: CASRDRGSSNEQFF. The full variable domain, with the rest looked up from reference TRBV2 and TRBJ2-1, is EPEVTQTPSHQVTQMGQEVILRCVPISNHLYFYWYRQILGQKVEFLVSFYNNEISEKSEIFDDQFSVERPDGSNFTLKIRSTKLEDSAMYFCASRDRGSSNEQFFGPGTRLTVL.

This clonotype was detected only once. The genes are TRBV12-3 or TRBV12-4 and TRBJ2-1, with 15 bases identical to TRBD2. After removal of 6 bases from V and 6 bases from J, the junction contained 12 bases not matched to a gene. The CDR3 has 18 residues. Here the CDR3 reads CASSPGRTSGGASNEQFF. The CDR3 DNA follows: TGTGCCAGCAGCCCCGGGCGGACTAGCGGGGGGGCCTCCAATGAGCAGTTCTTC.

The chain joins TRBV7-8 to TRBJ2-1, with 14 bases matching TRBD2. Germline V gives CDR1 SGHVS, CDR2 FQNEAQ. There are 15 residues in the CDR3. V lost 5 bases and J lost 9; bases outside the gene matches: 6. The CDR3 here is CASSRLAGGPVEQFF. The CDR3 nucleotides read TGTGCCAGCAGCAGACTAGCGGGGGGGCCTGTTGAGCAGTTCTTC.

The table lists this clonotype with a few counts. The CDR3: CASSFDRLRSYTF. The CDR3 nucleotides are TGTGCCAGCAGCTTCGACAGGTTGAGAAGCTACACCTTC. J is TRBJ1-2 and V is TRBV6-2 or TRBV6-3, with D possibly being TRBD1 (6 bases). V lost 6 bases and J 9 bases, leaving 17 bases between the germline ends. Germline CDR1 MNHEY, CDR2 SVGEGT. This CDR3 is built from 13 residues.

The V call is TRBV20-1, the J call TRBJ1-5; 7 nucleotides match TRBD1. The CDR3 runs to 15 residues. Unmatched junction bases numbered 9, after V lost 0 bases and J lost 7 bases. Germline lookup yields CDR1 DFQATT and CDR2 SNEGSKA (reference sequence). The DNA of the CDR3 is TGCAGTGCTAGAGATCGTTCAGGGGGGTTCCAGCCCCAGCATTTT. Its translation is CSARDRSGGFQPQHF.

With regard to this clonotype: The junction departs from germline at one end; a sequencing error may be responsible. The chain combines TRBV29-1 with TRBJ2-5; D is ambiguous. The CDR3 totals 15 residues. Germline loops: CDR1 SQVTM, CDR2 ANQGSEA. The CDR3 loop is CGVEEAHIAGETQYF. CDR3 bases: TGCGGCGTTGAAGAAGCACACATAGCAGGAGAGACCCAGTACTTC. Full variable domain (missing parts from reference TRBV29-1 and TRBJ2-5): SAVISQKPSRDICQRGTSLTIQCQVDSQVTMMFWYRQQPGQSLTLIATANQGSEATYESGFVIDKFPISRPNLTFSTLTVSNMSPEDSSIYLCGVEEAHIAGETQYFGPGTRLLVL.